The clone carrying this T cell receptor (beta chain) came up a few times. The antigen remains unidentified. Then a second PCR, running roughly 7 to 11 cycles, was carried out with a sample-barcoded 5' primer and a J-beta primer mix. MiXCR, run by TCRdb on the 5' RACE reads, gives a single entry per CDR3 protein. The table has about 760,000 distinct CDR3 sequences, roughly 25% seen once. Germline lookup yields CDR1 LGHDT and CDR2 YNNKEL (reference sequence). This CDR3 contains 15 residues. These data originate in a study of blood T cells in healthy people across ages. Findings of the study overall: Estimates of diversity drawn from one million T cells were considered underestimates.

The same data also contributed to another study, on T cells of mothers and their children. As that study records: The donors comprised about six children and their three healthy Caucasian mothers. Unrelated mother-child pairs always had slightly, but never significantly, lower normalized overlap than related pairs. T cell clones that were persistent and microchimeric went undetected.

The rearrangement links TRBV3-1 to TRBJ2-5; D perhaps matches TRBD2 (6 bases). TRBJ2-1 matches the DNA end more closely, so the J call is doubtful. The sequenced sample consisted of blood. This receptor was obtained from a boy younger than 18 in good health. The CDR3 region is CASSRRGTHSNEQFF. The CDR3 DNA reads TGTGCCAGCAGCCGACGAGGGACTCACTCAAATGAGCAGTTCTTC.